This TCR beta chain was documented in a study of T-cell memory formation after mild COVID-19 (dated by TCRdb to about 2021). Turning to the overall study: Most TCR sequence clusters were specific to one of the two donors. In a couple of donors, T-cell clones that expanded and contracted after mild COVID-19 were followed by sequencing TCRalpha and TCRbeta repertoires longitudinally. The cohort was made up of two young adult volunteers, one female and one male, who were previously healthy.

This clonotype has only a few counts. Which antigen it targets is not known. No clone much larger than this one lies a single base away; base qualities are absent. Ficoll-Paque density gradient centrifugation was used to isolate PBMCs. Paper-wide results and their limitations: From day 15 to 85, contracting clones showed balanced CD4/CD8 phenotypes, whereas a second wave of clones that expanded from day 15 to 37 leaned towards CD4+. Contracting CD4+ clones appeared mostly in the CM and EM memory subsets, whereas CD8+ clones were enriched in EMRA. Only two mild cases were covered in the study, and larger cohorts including severe cases with pre-infection samples were considered necessary. Some responding clones were detected in pre-infection memory, suggesting pre-existing cross-reactive memory T cells joined the SARS-CoV-2 response. The second-wave clones that peaked on day 37 were not confirmed to be SARS-CoV-2 specific.

Sequencing was carried out with an Illumina NovaSeq 6000. Using 5'RACE with constant-segment primers, TCRalpha and TCRbeta cDNA libraries were constructed, with sample barcodes and unique molecular identifiers added in the process. Trizol reagent was used to extract RNA from every sample. Library amplification was performed in two PCR steps, and a second sample barcode and Illumina TruSeq adapters were introduced in the second step. Libraries were sequenced on an Illumina NovaSeq with 2 x 150 bp paired-end reads. Per the original workflow: With migec v1.2.7, reads were demultiplexed and then collapsed into UMI-guided consensus sequences. Using mixcr v2.1.11, the UMI consensuses were aligned to TRA and TRB V and J templates and assembled into clonotypes. Expanded or contracted clonotypes were those called significant by both edgeR and NoisET, with noise models trained on biological replicates. For edgeR calls, a false discovery rate-adjusted p below 0.01 and a log2 fold-change threshold of 1 were applied. PCA with hierarchical clustering of max-normalized trajectories of the 1000 most abundant clonotypes was used as exploratory dynamics analysis. Each responding clone was given a CD4 or CD8 phenotype based on the CD4+ and CD8+ repertoires, which had been sequenced separately. The raw public data were reprocessed by TCRdb itself: fastp quality trimming at Q25, MiXCR clonotype calling, in-frame beta chains only. Every CDR3 protein is listed once, alongside the most common genes and DNA of its rows. It is TCRdb's table, rather than the study itself, that gives the V and J calls and clone size. This sample holds around 340,000 distinct CDR3 sequences; approximately 14% were observed only once. The ten largest account for approximately 20% of the sample.

CDR1 MDHEN and CDR2 SYDVKM are derived from the germline V gene. Trimming takes 5 bases from V and 2 bases from J, and the germline ends sit 26 bases apart. Measured from the cysteine to the phenylalanine, the CDR3 is 19 residues long. Only the CDR3 portion is preserved as DNA: 57 bases, with reading frame beginning at the first base. The rearrangement combines TRBV28 with TRBJ2-3, with no D gene named confidently. The origin of this receptor is a man between 18 and 35 years old who had mild COVID-19 (a few samples of this study predate the infection). The sample titles of this study are shuffled in the database, so cell type and time point are left out; the donor was told from shared clones. The sample consisted of PBMCs or a T cell subset sorted from them (not recorded which). The nucleotides read TGTGCCAGCAGTCCGCCTCCAGACCGGGCTACGGAGTACACAGATACGCAGTATTTT. It specifies CASSPPPDRATEYTDTQYF.